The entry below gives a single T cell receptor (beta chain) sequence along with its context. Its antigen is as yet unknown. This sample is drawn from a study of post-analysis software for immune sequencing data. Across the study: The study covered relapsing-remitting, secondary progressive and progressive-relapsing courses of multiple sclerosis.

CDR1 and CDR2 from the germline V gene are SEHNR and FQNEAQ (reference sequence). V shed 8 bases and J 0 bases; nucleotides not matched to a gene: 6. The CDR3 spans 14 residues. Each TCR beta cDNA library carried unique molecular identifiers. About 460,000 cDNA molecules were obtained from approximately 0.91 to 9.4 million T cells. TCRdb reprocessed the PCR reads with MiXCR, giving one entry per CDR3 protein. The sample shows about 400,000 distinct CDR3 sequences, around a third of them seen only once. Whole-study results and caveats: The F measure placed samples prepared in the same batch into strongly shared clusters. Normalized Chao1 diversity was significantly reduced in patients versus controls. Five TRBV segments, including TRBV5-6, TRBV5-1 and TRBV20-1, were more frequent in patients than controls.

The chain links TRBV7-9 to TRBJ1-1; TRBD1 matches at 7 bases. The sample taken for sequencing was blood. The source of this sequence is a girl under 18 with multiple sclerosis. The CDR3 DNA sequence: TGTGCCAGCGGGACAGCAAGGATGAACACTGAAGCTTTCTTT. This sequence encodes CASGTARMNTEAFF.